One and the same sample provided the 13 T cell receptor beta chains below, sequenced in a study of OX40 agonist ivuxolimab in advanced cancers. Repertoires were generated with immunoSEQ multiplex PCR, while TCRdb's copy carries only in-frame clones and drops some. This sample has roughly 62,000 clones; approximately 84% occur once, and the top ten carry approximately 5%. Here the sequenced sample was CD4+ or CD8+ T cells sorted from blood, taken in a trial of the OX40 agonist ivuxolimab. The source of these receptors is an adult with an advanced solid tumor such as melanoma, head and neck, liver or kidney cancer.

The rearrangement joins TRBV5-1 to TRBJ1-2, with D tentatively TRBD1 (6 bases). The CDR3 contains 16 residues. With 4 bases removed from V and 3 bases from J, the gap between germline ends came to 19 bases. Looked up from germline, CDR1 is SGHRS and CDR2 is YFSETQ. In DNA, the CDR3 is TGCGCCAGCAGCCTGAAAGGACAGCCTGAGGACTATGGCTACACCTTC. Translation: CASSLKGQPEDYGYTF.

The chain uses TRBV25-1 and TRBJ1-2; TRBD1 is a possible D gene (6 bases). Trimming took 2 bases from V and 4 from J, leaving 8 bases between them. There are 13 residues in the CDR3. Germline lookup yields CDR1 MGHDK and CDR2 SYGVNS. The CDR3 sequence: CASSEQGTYGYTF. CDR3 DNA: TGTGCCAGCAGTGAACAGGGGACCTATGGCTACACCTTC.

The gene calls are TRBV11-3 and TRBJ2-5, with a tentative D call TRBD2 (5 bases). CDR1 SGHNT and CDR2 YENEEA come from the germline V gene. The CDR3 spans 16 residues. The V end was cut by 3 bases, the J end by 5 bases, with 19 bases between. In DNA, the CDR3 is TGTGCCAGCAGCTTTGGGGTTAGCGTTTCGTGGGAGACCCAGTACTTC. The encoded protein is CASSFGVSVSWETQYF.

The CDR3 sequence is CASSPTGTWSHEQYF. The CDR3, as DNA: TGTGCCAGCAGCCCCACCGGGACCTGGAGCCACGAGCAGTACTTC. The gene calls are TRBV9 and TRBJ2-7; D possibly matches TRBD1 or TRBD2 (5 bases each). With 4 bases removed from V and 5 bases from J, the gap between germline ends came to 19 bases. The CDR3 length is 15 residues. CDR1 is SGDLS and CDR2 is YYNGEE in the germline V gene.

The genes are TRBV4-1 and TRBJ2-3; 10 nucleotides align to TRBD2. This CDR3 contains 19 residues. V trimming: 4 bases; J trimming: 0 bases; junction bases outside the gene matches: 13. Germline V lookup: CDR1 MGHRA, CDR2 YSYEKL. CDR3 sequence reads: CASSPPSLLAGYSTDTQYF. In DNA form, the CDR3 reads TGCGCCAGCAGCCCACCCAGCTTACTAGCGGGATATAGCACAGATACGCAGTATTTT.

CDR3 loop: CASSPNSPGLAGSNEQFF. The CDR3 DNA is TGTGCCAGCAGTCCAAACAGCCCCGGACTAGCGGGGAGCAATGAGCAGTTCTTC. This sequence joins TRBV27 and TRBJ2-1; 12 nucleotides line up with TRBD2. CDR3 length equals 18 residues. The V and J ends lost 5 bases and 6 bases, in that order; junction bases with no gene match: 14. Germline V gives CDR1 MNHEY, CDR2 SMNVEV (reference sequence).

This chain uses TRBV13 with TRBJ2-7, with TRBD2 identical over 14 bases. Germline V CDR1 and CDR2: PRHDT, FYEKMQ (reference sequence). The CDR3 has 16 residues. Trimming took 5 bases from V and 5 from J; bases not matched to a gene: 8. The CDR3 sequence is CASSPGGTSGRHEQYF. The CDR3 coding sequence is TGTGCCAGCAGCCCGGGTGGGACTAGCGGGAGACACGAGCAGTACTTC.

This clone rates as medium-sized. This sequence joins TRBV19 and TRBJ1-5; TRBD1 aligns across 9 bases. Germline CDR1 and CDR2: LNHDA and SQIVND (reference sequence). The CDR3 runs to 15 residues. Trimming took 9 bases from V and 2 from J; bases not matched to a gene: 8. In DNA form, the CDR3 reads TGTGCCAGCGGGGGGGGACAGGGCGGCAATCAGCCCCAGCATTTT. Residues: CASGGGQGGNQPQHF.

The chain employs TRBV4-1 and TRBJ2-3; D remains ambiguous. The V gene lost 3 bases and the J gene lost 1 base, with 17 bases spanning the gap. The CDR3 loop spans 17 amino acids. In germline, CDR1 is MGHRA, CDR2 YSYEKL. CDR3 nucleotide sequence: TGCGCCAGCAGCCACCCTGGCCTCTCGCTCCGCACAGATACGCAGTATTTT. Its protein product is CASSHPGLSLRTDTQYF.

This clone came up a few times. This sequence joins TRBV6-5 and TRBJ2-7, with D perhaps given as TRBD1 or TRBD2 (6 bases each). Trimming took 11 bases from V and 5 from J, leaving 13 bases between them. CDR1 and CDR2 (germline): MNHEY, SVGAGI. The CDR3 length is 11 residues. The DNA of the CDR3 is TGTGCCTCAGTCGGGGGCGACGAGCAGTACTTC. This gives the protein CASVGGDEQYF.

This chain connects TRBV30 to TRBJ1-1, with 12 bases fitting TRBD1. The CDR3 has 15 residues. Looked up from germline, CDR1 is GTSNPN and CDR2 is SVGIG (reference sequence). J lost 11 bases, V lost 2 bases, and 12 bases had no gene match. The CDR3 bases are TGTGCCTGGAGTTCTACCGTTTGGGACAGGGGGCCTGCTTTCTTT. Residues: CAWSSTVWDRGPAFF.

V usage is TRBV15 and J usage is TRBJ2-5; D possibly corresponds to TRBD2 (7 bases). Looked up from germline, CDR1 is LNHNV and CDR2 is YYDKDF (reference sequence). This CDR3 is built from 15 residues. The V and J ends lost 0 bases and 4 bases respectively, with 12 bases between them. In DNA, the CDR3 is TGTGCCACCAGCAGAGATCAGGGAGGGGGAGAGACCCAGTACTTC. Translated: CATSRDQGGGETQYF.

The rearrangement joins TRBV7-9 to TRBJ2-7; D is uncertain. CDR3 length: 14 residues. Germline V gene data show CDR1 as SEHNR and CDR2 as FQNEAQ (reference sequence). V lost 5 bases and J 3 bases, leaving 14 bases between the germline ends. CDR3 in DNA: TGTGCCAGCAGCCCGGCCCGCAGAGACTACGAGCAGTACTTC. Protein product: CASSPARRDYEQYF.